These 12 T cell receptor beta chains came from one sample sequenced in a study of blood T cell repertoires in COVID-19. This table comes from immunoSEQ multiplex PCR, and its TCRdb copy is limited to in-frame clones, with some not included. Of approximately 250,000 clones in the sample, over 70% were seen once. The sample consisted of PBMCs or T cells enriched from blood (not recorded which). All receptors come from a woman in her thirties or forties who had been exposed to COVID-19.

As DNA, the CDR3 is TGTGCCAGCAGCTCACCGGGACAGGGGTTCTCTGGGGCCAACGTCCTGACTTTC. Translated: CASSSPGQGFSGANVLTF. V and J are TRBV5-6 and TRBJ2-6; TRBD1 matches 10 bases. Germline values: CDR1 SGHDT, CDR2 YYEEEE. This CDR3 comprises 18 residues. V dropped 3 bases and J dropped 0; count of bases not matched to a gene: 6.

The CDR3 DNA is TGTGCCAGCAGCCAAGCGGGACAGCCGAATGGCTACACCTTC. Amino acids: CASSQAGQPNGYTF. The J gene is TRBJ1-2, the V gene TRBV4-2; 7 bases line up with TRBD1. The CDR3 runs to 14 residues. Germline V gene data show CDR1 as LGHNA and CDR2 as YNFKEQ. Unmatched junction bases numbered 5, after V lost 1 base and J lost 6 bases.

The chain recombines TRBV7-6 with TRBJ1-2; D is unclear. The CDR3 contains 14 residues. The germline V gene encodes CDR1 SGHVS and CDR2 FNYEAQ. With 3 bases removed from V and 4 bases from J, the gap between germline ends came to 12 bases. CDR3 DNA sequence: TGTGCCAGCAGCTTGGAGGAAGGGTCCTATGGCTACACCTTC. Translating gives CASSLEEGSYGYTF. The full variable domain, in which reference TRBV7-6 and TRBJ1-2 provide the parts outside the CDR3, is GAGVSQSPRYKVTKRGQDVALRCDPISGHVSLYWYRQALGQGPEFLTYFNYEAQQDKSGLPNDRFSAERPEGSISTLTIQRTEQRDSAMYRCASSLEEGSYGYTFGSGTRLTVV.

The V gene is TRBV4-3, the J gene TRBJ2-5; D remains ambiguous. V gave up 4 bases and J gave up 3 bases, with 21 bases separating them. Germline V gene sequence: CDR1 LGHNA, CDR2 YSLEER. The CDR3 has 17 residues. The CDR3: CASSRNLVAEREETQYF. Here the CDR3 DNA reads TGCGCCAGCAGCCGCAACCTGGTAGCCGAAAGAGAAGAGACCCAGTACTTC.

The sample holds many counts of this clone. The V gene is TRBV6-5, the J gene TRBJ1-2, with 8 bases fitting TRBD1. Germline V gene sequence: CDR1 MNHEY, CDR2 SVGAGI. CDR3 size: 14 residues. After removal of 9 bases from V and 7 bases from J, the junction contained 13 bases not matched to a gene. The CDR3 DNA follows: TGTGCCAGAGATAATGGAGGACAGGGTGGTGGCTACACCTTC. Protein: CARDNGGQGGGYTF.

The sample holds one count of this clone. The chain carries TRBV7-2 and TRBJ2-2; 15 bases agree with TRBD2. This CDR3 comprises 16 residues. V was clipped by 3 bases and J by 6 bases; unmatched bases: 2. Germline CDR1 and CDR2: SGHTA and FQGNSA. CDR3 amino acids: CASSLGLAGGSGELFF. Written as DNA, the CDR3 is TGTGCCAGCAGCTTGGGACTAGCGGGGGGTTCCGGGGAGCTGTTTTTT.

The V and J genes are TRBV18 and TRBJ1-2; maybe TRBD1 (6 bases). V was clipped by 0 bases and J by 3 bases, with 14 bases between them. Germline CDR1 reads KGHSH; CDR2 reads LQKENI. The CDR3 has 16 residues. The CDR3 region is CASSPPSQGLDYGYTF. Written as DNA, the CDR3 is TGTGCCAGCTCACCACCCTCTCAGGGGCTGGACTATGGCTACACCTTC.

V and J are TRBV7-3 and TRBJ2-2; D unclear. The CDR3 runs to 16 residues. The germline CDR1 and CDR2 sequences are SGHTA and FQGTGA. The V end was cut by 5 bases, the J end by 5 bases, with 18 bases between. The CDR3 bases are TGTGCCAGCAGCGAAACTGGTCACGGAGTGACCGGGGAGCTGTTTTTT. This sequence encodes CASSETGHGVTGELFF.

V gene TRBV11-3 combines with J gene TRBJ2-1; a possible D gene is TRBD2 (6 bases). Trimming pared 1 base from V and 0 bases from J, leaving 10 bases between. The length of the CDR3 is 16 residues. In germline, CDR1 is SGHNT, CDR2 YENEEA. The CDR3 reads CASSLVGSGSYNEQFF. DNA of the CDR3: TGTGCCAGCAGCTTAGTAGGTAGCGGCTCCTACAATGAGCAGTTCTTC. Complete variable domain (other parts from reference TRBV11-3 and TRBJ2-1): EAGVVQSPRYKIIEKKQPVAFWCNPISGHNTLYWYLQNLGQGPELLIRYENEEAVDDSQLPKDRFSAERLKGVDSTLKIQPAELGDSAVYLCASSLVGSGSYNEQFFGPGTRLTVL.

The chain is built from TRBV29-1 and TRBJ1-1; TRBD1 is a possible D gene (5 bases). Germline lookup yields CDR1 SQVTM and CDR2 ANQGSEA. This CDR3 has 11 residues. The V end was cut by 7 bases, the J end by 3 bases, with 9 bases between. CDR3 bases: TGCAGCGCTGGGGGGGACACTGAAGCTTTCTTT. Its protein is CSAGGDTEAFF.

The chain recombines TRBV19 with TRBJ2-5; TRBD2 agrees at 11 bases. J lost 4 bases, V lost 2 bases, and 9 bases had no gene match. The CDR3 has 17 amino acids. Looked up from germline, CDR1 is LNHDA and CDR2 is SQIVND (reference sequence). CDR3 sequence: CASSIRGVAGGRETQYF. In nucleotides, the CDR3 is TGTGCCAGTAGTATACGCGGCGTAGCGGGAGGGCGAGAGACCCAGTACTTC. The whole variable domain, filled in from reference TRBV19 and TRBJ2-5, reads DGGITQSPKYLFRKEGQNVTLSCEQNLNHDAMYWYRQDPGQGLRLIYYSQIVNDFQKGDIAEGYSVSREKKESFPLTVTSAQKNPTAFYLCASSIRGVAGGRETQYFGPGTRLLVL.

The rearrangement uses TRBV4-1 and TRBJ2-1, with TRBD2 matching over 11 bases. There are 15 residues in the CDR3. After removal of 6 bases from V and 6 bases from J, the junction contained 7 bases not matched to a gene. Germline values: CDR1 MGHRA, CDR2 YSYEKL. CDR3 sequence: CASSLTGTSGNEQFF. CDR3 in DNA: TGCGCCAGCAGTCTAACCGGGACTAGCGGCAATGAGCAGTTCTTC.